A single sample is the source of the 14 T cell receptor beta chains below, sequenced in a study of regulatory T cells in long-lasting Graves disease (dated by TCRdb to the early 2020s). Libraries were constructed by multiplex PCR. The sequencer was an Illumina HiSeq 4000. To build TCR beta libraries, CDR3 regions were amplified by Arm-PCR using iRepertoire HTBI primers. TCRdb reworked the public reads: Q25 trimming with fastp, MiXCR clone assembly, productive beta chains retained. When rows share a CDR3 protein, they turn into one entry using the most common DNA and genes. The sample table records approximately 400,000 distinct CDR3 sequences; 23% of these occur just once. The top ten hold roughly a quarter of the sample. The time point label corresponds to: persistent/refractory GD, antithyroid drugs over 5 years with positive TRAb. For both TCR sequencing and RNA sequencing, RNA was extracted from PBMCs in TRIzol.

The material was peripheral blood mononuclear cells (PBMCs), obtained when the disease was refractory, from a patient treated with antithyroid drugs. Every receptor here comes from a woman between 40 and 50 years old with Graves disease. Donor details come from another sample of the same person, matched by shared clones.

This clonotype appeared many times. V gene TRBV6-1 combines with J gene TRBJ1-1; D is ambiguous. With 2 bases removed from V and 7 bases from J, the gap between germline ends came to 11 bases. CDR1 and CDR2 from the germline V gene are MNHNS and SASEGT. This CDR3 region has 13 residues. CDR3 region: CASSEWAEIEAFF. The CDR3 nucleotides are TGTGCCAGCAGTGAATGGGCAGAAATTGAAGCTTTCTTT.

This clonotype was seen a handful of times. The rearrangement links TRBV7-9 to TRBJ2-5; D uncertain. CDR1 and CDR2 (germline): SEHNR, FQNEAQ (reference sequence). This CDR3 has 15 residues. V was clipped by 1 base and J by 3 bases, with 12 bases between them. For the CDR3, the DNA is TGTGCCAGCAGCTTAGAGCCCAGTAGAGAAGAGACCCAGTACTTC. Its translation is CASSLEPSREETQYF.

This clonotype was detected only a few times. This chain links TRBV5-1 with TRBJ2-7, with TRBD2 identical over 9 bases. Germline-derived CDR1 and CDR2 are SGHRS and YFSETQ. The CDR3 length is 19 residues. With 1 base clipped from V and 0 bases from J, the junction kept 14 bases outside the gene matches. CDR3 DNA: TGCGCCAGCAGCTTGCAACCGAGTAGCGGGAGTGTTAGCTCCTACGAGCAGTACTTC. Amino acid sequence: CASSLQPSSGSVSSYEQYF.

J is TRBJ2-5 and V is TRBV11-3; no definite D call. V lost 5 bases and J lost 7, with 20 bases in between. CDR3 length equals 15 residues. The germline V gene has CDR1 SGHNT and CDR2 YENEEA. The CDR3 region is CASSPSLGNLRTQYF. Written as DNA, the CDR3 is TGTGCCAGCAGCCCCAGCTTGGGGAACTTGAGGACCCAGTACTTC.

This clonotype was recorded a few times. The gene calls are TRBV6-1 and TRBJ2-3; 10 nucleotides line up with TRBD2. The CDR3 sequence is 15 residues long. The V gene end was trimmed by 6 bases and the J gene end by 2 bases; junction bases not matched to a gene: 5. Germline V CDR1 and CDR2: MNHNS, SASEGT. The CDR3 spells CASSSGTSVTDTQYF. In nucleotides, the CDR3 is TGTGCCAGCAGCTCCGGGACTAGCGTCACAGATACGCAGTATTTT.

This clonotype has just a few counts. This rearrangement joins TRBV7-2 to TRBJ2-1, with 7 bases fitting TRBD2. The J call is doubtful: the DNA matches TRBJ2-5 better. CDR3 size: 17 residues. Germline V gene sequence: CDR1 SGHTA, CDR2 FQGNSA. The chain's CDR3 is CASSLGLWASGQETQYF. The CDR3 nucleotides read TGTGCCAGCAGCTTGGGGTTGTGGGCTAGCGGCCAAGAGACCCAGTACTTC.

This clonotype was seen many times. This rearrangement joins TRBV11-2 to TRBJ2-7; D is uncertain. V lost 1 base and J lost 7, with 8 bases in between. The germline gives CDR1 SGHAT, CDR2 FQNNGV. The CDR3 covers 12 residues. The CDR3 DNA reads TGTGCCAGCAGCTTAGGGGCAGGTGAGCAGTACTTC. This encodes CASSLGAGEQYF.

V is TRBV20-1 and J is TRBJ2-2, with 7 bases identical to TRBD2. The CDR3 contains 15 residues. J lost 4 bases, V lost 5 bases, and 10 bases had no gene match. CDR1 and CDR2 from the germline V gene are DFQATT and SNEGSKA (reference sequence). CDR3 amino acids: CSAPVGRGSTGELFF. DNA for the CDR3: TGCAGTGCTCCAGTCGGGCGGGGGAGCACCGGGGAGCTGTTTTTT.

This clonotype was counted many times. The chain combines TRBV28 with TRBJ2-5; D possibly corresponds to TRBD1 (6 bases). This CDR3 contains 13 residues. V dropped 1 base and J dropped 6 bases, with 9 bases sitting between them. From germline, CDR1 is MDHEN and CDR2 SYDVKM. In DNA form, the CDR3 reads TGTGCCAGCAGTTTATCAGGGGCAAAGACCCAGTACTTC. It yields the protein CASSLSGAKTQYF.

About this clonotype: A clone one base away is much larger, so this may be a read error. This chain joins TRBV5-6 and TRBJ2-7; TRBD2 aligns across 11 bases. The CDR3 has 13 residues. With V trimmed by 0 bases and J by 9 bases, 2 bases remained unmatched. In germline, CDR1 is SGHDT, CDR2 YYEEEE. The DNA for the CDR3 is TGTGCCAGCAGCTTGGGACTAGCGGGAAGGCAGTACTTC. It encodes CASSLGLAGRQYF.

The V call is TRBV7-3, the J call TRBJ2-5; 8 nucleotides line up with TRBD2. The germline CDR1 and CDR2 sequences are SGHTA and FQGTGA. This CDR3 is built from 14 residues. V lost 0 bases, J lost 5 bases, and 2 bases stayed unmatched. CDR3: CASSLTAGVETQYF. The CDR3 DNA reads as TGTGCCAGCAGCTTAACAGCGGGAGTCGAGACCCAGTACTTC.

The gene calls are TRBV3-1 and TRBJ2-7, with 13 positions matching TRBD2. V shed 1 base and J 10 bases; nucleotides not matched to a gene: 4. Germline V lookup: CDR1 LGHDT, CDR2 YNNKEL (reference sequence). The CDR3 spans 14 residues. CDR3 sequence (DNA): TGTGCCAGCAGCCAAGGACTAGCGGGAGGCGCCCAGTACTTC. Protein: CASSQGLAGGAQYF.

J is TRBJ2-4 and V is TRBV5-1; no firm D call. From germline, CDR1 is SGHRS and CDR2 YFSETQ. The CDR3 contains 15 residues. The germline V and J ends were trimmed by 2 bases and 0 bases, with 9 bases remaining between them. CDR3 residues: CASSLGPQAKNIQYF. Written as DNA, the CDR3 is TGCGCCAGCAGCTTAGGTCCACAAGCCAAAAACATTCAGTACTTC.

This clonotype was recorded many times. The V gene is TRBV28, the J gene TRBJ1-5; D perhaps matches TRBD1 (5 bases). This CDR3 spans 14 amino acids. V lost 3 bases and J 4 bases, leaving 10 bases between the germline ends. CDR1 is MDHEN, CDR2 SYDVKM, per germline. CDR3 protein: CASSFWGVNQPQHF. CDR3 DNA sequence: TGTGCCAGCAGTTTTTGGGGGGTGAATCAGCCCCAGCATTTT.